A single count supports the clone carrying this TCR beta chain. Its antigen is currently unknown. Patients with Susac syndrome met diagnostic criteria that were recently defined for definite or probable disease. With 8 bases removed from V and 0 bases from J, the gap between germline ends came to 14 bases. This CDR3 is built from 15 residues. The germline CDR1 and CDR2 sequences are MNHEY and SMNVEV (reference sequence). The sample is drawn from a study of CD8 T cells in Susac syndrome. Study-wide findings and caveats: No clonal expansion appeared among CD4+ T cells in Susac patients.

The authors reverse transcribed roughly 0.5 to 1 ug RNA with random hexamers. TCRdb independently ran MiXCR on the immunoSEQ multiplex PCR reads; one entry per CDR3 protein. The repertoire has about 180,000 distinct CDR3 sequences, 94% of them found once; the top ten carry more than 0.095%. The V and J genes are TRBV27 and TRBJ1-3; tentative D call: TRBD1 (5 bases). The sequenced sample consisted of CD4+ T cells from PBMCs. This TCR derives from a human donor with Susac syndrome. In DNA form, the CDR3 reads TGTGCCAGCTCCCGGGGGTACAGCTCTGGAAACACCATATATTTT. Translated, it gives CASSRGYSSGNTIYF.